This passage covers 17 T cell receptor beta chains from one sample sequenced in a study of blood T cell repertoires in COVID-19. The assay was immunoSEQ multiplex PCR, and TCRdb's table has in-frame clones only and misses some. The sample has about 24,000 clones; about four fifths are singletons. Sequences were obtained from peripheral blood. The receptors were sampled from a man aged 50 to 60 with COVID-19, enrolled during active disease.

The rearrangement uses TRBV24-1 and TRBJ2-7; 8 positions match TRBD2. The CDR3 consists of 13 residues. Germline CDR1 is KGHDR and CDR2 is SFDVKD. Unmatched junction bases numbered 3, after V lost 4 bases and J lost 5 bases. The DNA of the CDR3 is TGTGCCACCAGTGACAGCGGGAGAGACGAGCAGTACTTC. Its protein is CATSDSGRDEQYF.

As DNA, the CDR3 is TGTGCCAGCAGTGAAGCGAGGAGGGGCCGAAGCACTATGAACACTGAAGCTTTCTTT. It is translated as CASSEARRGRSTMNTEAFF. The V gene is TRBV2, the J gene TRBJ1-1, with D maybe TRBD1 (5 bases). This CDR3 has 19 amino acids. Germline CDR1 SNHLY, CDR2 FYNNEI. Trimming shortened V by 0 bases and J by 0 bases, and 20 bases separated the two germline ends. The entire variable domain, with the rest obtained from reference TRBV2 and TRBJ1-1, is as follows: EPEVTQTPSHQVTQMGQEVILRCVPISNHLYFYWYRQILGQKVEFLVSFYNNEISEKSEIFDDQFSVERPDGSNFTLKIRSTKLEDSAMYFCASSEARRGRSTMNTEAFFGQGTRLTVV.

In its sample, this clone was seen a few times. The chain carries TRBV7-9 and TRBJ1-2; D is uncertain. Germline CDR1 SEHNR, CDR2 FQNEAQ (reference sequence). CDR3 length: 13 residues. The V end was cut by 4 bases, the J end by 10 bases, with 16 bases between. The CDR3 loop is CASSSTEVRDYTF. As DNA, the CDR3 is TGTGCCAGCAGCTCAACCGAGGTGAGAGACTACACCTTC.

Concerning this clone itself: The identical CDR3 is also encoded by other nucleotide sequences in the sample. The rearrangement links TRBV15 to TRBJ2-7; D ambiguous. Trimming stripped 1 base from V and 4 bases from J, with 11 bases between. Per germline, CDR1 LNHNV and CDR2 YYDKDF (reference sequence). CDR3 length: 14 residues. The CDR3 DNA reads TGTGCCACCAGCAGAGGAGGCAGCAGTTACGAGCAGTACTTC. This gives the protein CATSRGGSSYEQYF.

V is TRBV3-1 (or the pseudogene TRBV3-2) and J is TRBJ2-7; TRBD2 aligns across 7 bases. Per germline, CDR1 LGHDT and CDR2 YNNKEL (reference sequence). The CDR3 is 13 amino acids. After removal of 1 base from V and 7 bases from J, the junction contained 4 bases not matched to a gene. The DNA of the CDR3 is TGTGCCAGCAGCCAAGTACTAGCGCAGGAGCAGTACTTC. Translated: CASSQVLAQEQYF.

V usage is TRBV6-5 and J usage is TRBJ1-1; TRBD1 is a possible D gene (6 bases). Germline CDR1 reads MNHEY; CDR2 reads SVGAGI. The V and J ends lost 6 bases and 4 bases respectively, with 12 bases between them. CDR3 length equals 13 residues. CDR3 amino acids: CASSRDTRTEAFF. CDR3 in DNA: TGTGCCAGCAGCAGGGACACTCGCACTGAAGCTTTCTTT.

The rearrangement uses TRBV5-5 and TRBJ1-2; 12 bases match TRBD1. Germline loops: CDR1 SGHKS, CDR2 YYEKEE (reference sequence). The CDR3 is 14 residues long. Unmatched junction bases numbered 5, after V lost 4 bases and J lost 7 bases. In nucleotides, the CDR3 is TGTGCCAGCAGCACGGGACAGGGGGCCTCTGGCTACACCTTC. Translating gives CASSTGQGASGYTF.

The chain carries TRBV3-1 (or the pseudogene TRBV3-2) and TRBJ2-2, with D perhaps matching TRBD1 (6 bases). The CDR3 covers 16 residues. Trimming took off 3 bases at V and 4 bases at J, with 15 bases between the two ends. CDR1 is LGHDT, CDR2 YNNKEL, per germline (reference sequence). The CDR3 reads CASSQFPGEVTGELFF. In DNA form, the CDR3 reads TGTGCCAGCAGCCAGTTCCCAGGGGAAGTCACCGGGGAGCTGTTTTTT.

This clone was observed a few times. This chain joins TRBV10-3 and TRBJ2-7, with TRBD2 identical over 10 bases. Trimming cost V 5 bases and J 3 bases; bases outside gene matches: 1. This CDR3 has 13 residues. Germline assignment: CDR1 ENHRY and CDR2 SYGVKD. CDR3: CAISPSGGYEQYF. The CDR3 DNA is TGTGCCATCAGTCCTAGCGGGGGCTACGAGCAGTACTTC.

The chain has TRBV3-1 (or the pseudogene TRBV3-2) and TRBJ2-1, with 9 bases identical to TRBD2. V was pared by 5 bases and J by 0 bases, with 2 bases of the junction left unmatched. The germline V gene has CDR1 LGHDT and CDR2 YNNKEL (reference sequence). The CDR3 spans 15 residues. CDR3 DNA: TGTGCCAGCAGCTTTAGCGGGAGCTCCTACAATGAGCAGTTCTTC. This codes for CASSFSGSSYNEQFF.

This chain joins TRBV5-1 and TRBJ1-6, with TRBD1 matching 8 bases. The germline V gene encodes CDR1 SGHRS and CDR2 YFSETQ. The junction had 12 bases not matched to a gene; V was cut back by 1 base and J by 9 bases. The CDR3 is 17 residues long. As DNA, the CDR3 is TGCGCCAGCAGCTTGTATGGGTCCGGGACAGGTATTTCACCCCTCCACTTT. Translated, it gives CASSLYGSGTGISPLHF.

The chain couples TRBV24-1 to TRBJ2-5, with D uncertain. V dropped 5 bases and J dropped 5 bases, with 11 bases sitting between them. The CDR3 has 13 amino acids. Per germline, CDR1 KGHDR and CDR2 SFDVKD. CDR3 in DNA: TGTGCCACCAGTGGACTCGGGTTTGAGACCCAGTACTTC. Translating gives CATSGLGFETQYF.

This clone was observed a single time. This CDR3 reads CASSAKTGSYEQYF. CDR3 coding DNA: TGTGCCAGCAGCGCAAAGACAGGGTCCTACGAGCAGTACTTC. The chain carries TRBV5-6 and TRBJ2-7; TRBD1 agrees at 7 bases. J lost 1 base, V lost 4 bases, and 5 bases had no gene match. Germline V gene sequence: CDR1 SGHDT, CDR2 YYEEEE. This CDR3 region has 14 residues.

The chain employs TRBV7-9 and TRBJ1-4, with 9 bases fitting TRBD1. The J segment lost 6 bases and the V segment lost 5 bases, leaving 1 base of the junction unmatched. This CDR3 region has 13 residues. CDR1 and CDR2 (germline): SEHNR, FQNEAQ (reference sequence). The DNA for the CDR3 is TGTGCCAGCAGCGACAGGGGGGATGAAAAACTGTTTTTT. Its translation is CASSDRGDEKLFF. Filled out from reference TRBV7-9 and TRBJ1-4, the complete variable domain reads DTGVSQNPRHKITKRGQNVTFRCDPISEHNRLYWYRQTLGQGPEFLTYFQNEAQLEKSRLLSDRFSAERPKGSFSTLEIQRTEQGDSAMYLCASSDRGDEKLFFGSGTQLSVL.

The rearrangement uses TRBV28 and TRBJ2-7; tentative D call: TRBD1 (6 bases). Germline CDR1 and CDR2: MDHEN and SYDVKM. CDR3 length: 16 residues. Trimming removed 3 bases at V and 3 bases at J, with 18 bases between. The CDR3 nucleotides read TGTGCCAGCAGTTTTTATTCGGACAGTCCCGTCTACGAGCAGTACTTC. Its protein is CASSFYSDSPVYEQYF.

The chain joins TRBV28 to TRBJ2-7; D is uncertain. CDR3 length: 11 amino acids. Germline V gene sequence: CDR1 MDHEN, CDR2 SYDVKM. The V gene lost 5 bases and the J gene lost 3 bases, with 5 bases spanning the gap. The CDR3 coding sequence is TGTGCCAGCAGTACCTACTACGAGCAGTACTTC. It translates to CASSTYYEQYF.

The rearrangement uses TRBV5-5 and TRBJ1-2; 9 nucleotides match TRBD1. V dropped 4 bases and J dropped 4; count of bases not matched to a gene: 5. The CDR3 has 14 residues. Per germline, CDR1 SGHKS and CDR2 YYEKEE (reference sequence). The DNA for the CDR3 is TGTGCCAGCAGCCCGGGACAGGGTTTCTATGGCTACACCTTC. Protein sequence: CASSPGQGFYGYTF.